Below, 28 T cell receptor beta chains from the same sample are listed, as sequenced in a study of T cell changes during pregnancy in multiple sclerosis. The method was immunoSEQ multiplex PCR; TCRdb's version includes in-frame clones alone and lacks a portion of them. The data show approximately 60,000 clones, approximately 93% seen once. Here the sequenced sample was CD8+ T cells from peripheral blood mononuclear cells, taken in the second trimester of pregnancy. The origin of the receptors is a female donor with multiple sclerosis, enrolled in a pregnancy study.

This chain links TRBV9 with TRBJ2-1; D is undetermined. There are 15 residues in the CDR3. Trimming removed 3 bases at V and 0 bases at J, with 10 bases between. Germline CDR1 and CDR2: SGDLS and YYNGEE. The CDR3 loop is CASSAPPGSYNEQFF. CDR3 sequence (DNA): TGTGCCAGCAGCGCCCCCCCCGGCTCCTACAATGAGCAGTTCTTC.

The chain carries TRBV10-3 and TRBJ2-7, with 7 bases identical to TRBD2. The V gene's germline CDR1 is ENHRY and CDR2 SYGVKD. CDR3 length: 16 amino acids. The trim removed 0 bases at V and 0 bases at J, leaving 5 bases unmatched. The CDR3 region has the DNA TGTGCCATCAGTGAGTCGATAGCGGGTAGCTCCTACGAGCAGTACTTC. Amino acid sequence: CAISESIAGSSYEQYF.

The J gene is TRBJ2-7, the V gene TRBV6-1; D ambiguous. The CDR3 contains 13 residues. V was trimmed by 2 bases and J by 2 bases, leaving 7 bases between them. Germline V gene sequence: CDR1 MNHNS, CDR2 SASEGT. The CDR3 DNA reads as TGTGCCAGCAGTGAACGGTTGCCCTACGAGCAGTACTTC. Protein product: CASSERLPYEQYF.

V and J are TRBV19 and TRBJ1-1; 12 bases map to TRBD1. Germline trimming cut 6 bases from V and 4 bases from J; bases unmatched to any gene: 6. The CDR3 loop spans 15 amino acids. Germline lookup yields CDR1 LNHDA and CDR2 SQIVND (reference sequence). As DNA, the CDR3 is TGTGCCAGTAGGGTGATGGGACAGGGGGCCACTGAAGCTTTCTTT. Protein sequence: CASRVMGQGATEAFF.

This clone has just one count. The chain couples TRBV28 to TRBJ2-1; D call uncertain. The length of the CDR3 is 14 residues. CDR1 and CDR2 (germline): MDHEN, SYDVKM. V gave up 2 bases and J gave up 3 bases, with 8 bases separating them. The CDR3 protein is CASSLEDIYNEQFF. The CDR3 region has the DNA TGTGCCAGCAGTTTAGAAGACATCTACAATGAGCAGTTCTTC.

The CDR3: CASSAKDRGLRTGELFF. CDR3 DNA sequence: TGTGCCAGTAGTGCGAAAGACAGGGGGCTAAGGACCGGGGAGCTGTTTTTT. The chain has TRBV19 and TRBJ2-2; 10 bases match TRBD1. This CDR3 is 17 amino acids long. Germline V lookup: CDR1 LNHDA, CDR2 SQIVND (reference sequence). The V and J ends lost 5 bases and 5 bases, in that order; junction bases with no gene match: 11.

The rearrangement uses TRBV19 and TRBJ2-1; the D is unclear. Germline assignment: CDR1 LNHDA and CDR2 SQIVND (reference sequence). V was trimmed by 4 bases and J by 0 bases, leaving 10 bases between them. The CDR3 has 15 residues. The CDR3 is CASSTSASSYNEQFF. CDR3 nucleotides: TGTGCCAGTAGTACCTCTGCGAGCTCCTACAATGAGCAGTTCTTC.

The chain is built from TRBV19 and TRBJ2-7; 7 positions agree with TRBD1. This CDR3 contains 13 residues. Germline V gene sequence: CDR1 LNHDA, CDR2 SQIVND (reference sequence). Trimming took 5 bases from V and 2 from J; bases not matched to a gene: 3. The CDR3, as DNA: TGTGCCAGTAGTCAGGGGGTGGCCTACGAGCAGTACTTC. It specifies CASSQGVAYEQYF.

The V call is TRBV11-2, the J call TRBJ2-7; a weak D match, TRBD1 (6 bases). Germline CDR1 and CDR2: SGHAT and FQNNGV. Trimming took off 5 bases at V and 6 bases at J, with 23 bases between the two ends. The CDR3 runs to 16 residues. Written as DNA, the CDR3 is TGTGCCAGCAGCGCCCGAGGGGGACATCTCGTAATCGAGCAGTACTTC. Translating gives CASSARGGHLVIEQYF.

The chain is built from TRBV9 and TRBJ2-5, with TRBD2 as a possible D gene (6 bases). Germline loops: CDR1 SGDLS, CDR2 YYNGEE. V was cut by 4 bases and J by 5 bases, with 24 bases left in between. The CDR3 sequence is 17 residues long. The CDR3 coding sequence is TGTGCCAGCAGCCCTGTGATCGGGAGCCCCGGGTGGGAGACCCAGTACTTC. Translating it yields CASSPVIGSPGWETQYF.

The CDR3 sequence: CASRLTLNQETQYF. The CDR3 region has the DNA TGTGCCAGCAGGCTGACACTTAACCAAGAGACCCAGTACTTC. The gene calls are TRBV27 and TRBJ2-5; unclear D gene. This CDR3 is built from 14 residues. Trimming cost V 6 bases and J 0 bases, with 11 bases left between them. Germline lookup yields CDR1 MNHEY and CDR2 SMNVEV (reference sequence).

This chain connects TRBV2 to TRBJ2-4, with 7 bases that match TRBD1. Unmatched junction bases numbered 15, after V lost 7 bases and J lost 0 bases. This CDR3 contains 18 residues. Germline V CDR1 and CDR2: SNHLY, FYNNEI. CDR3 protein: CASTTGTDLTLAKNIQYF. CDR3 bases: TGTGCCAGCACCACCGGGACAGATCTTACTCTAGCCAAAAACATTCAGTACTTC.

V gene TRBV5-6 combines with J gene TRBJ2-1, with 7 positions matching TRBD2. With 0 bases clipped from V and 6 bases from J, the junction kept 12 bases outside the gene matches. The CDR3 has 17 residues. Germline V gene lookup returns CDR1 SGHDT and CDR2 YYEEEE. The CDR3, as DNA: TGTGCCAGCAGCTTGGATGCTAGCGGTATCGGGGGCAATGAGCAGTTCTTC. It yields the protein CASSLDASGIGGNEQFF.

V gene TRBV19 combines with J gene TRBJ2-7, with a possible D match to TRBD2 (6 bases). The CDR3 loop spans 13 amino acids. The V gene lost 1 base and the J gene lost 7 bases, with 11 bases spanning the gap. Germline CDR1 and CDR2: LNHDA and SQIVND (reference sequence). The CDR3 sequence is CASSIGAGQEQYF. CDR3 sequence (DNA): TGTGCCAGTAGTATAGGGGCGGGGCAGGAGCAGTACTTC.

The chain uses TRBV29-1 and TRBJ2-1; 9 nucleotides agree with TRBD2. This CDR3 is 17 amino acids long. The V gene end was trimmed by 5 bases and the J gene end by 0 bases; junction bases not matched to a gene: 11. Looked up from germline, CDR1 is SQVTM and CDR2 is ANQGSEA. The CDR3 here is CSVLGLGSGSSYNEQFF. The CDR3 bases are TGCAGCGTTTTAGGCCTGGGTAGCGGGAGCTCCTACAATGAGCAGTTCTTC.

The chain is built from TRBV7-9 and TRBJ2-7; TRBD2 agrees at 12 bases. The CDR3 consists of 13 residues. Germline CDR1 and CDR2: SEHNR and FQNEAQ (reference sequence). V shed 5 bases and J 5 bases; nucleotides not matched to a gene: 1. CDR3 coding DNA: TGTGCCAGCAGCGCTAGCGGGAGGGACGAGCAGTACTTC. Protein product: CASSASGRDEQYF. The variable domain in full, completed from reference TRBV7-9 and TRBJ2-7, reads DTGVSQNPRHKITKRGQNVTFRCDPISEHNRLYWYRQTLGQGPEFLTYFQNEAQLEKSRLLSDRFSAERPKGSFSTLEIQRTEQGDSAMYLCASSASGRDEQYFGPGTRLTVT.

CDR3: CASSLGLVTEDEQFF. The CDR3 DNA reads as TGTGCCAGCAGCCTTGGACTCGTGACTGAGGATGAGCAGTTCTTC. The chain employs TRBV7-9 and TRBJ2-1; D perhaps matches TRBD2 (5 bases). This CDR3 is 15 amino acids long. Germline CDR1 and CDR2: SEHNR and FQNEAQ (reference sequence). V lost 5 bases to trimming and J lost 8 bases, with 19 bases between them.

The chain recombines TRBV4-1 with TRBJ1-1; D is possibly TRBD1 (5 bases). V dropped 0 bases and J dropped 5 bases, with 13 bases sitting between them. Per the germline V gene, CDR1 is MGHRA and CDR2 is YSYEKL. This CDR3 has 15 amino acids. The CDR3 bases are TGCGCCAGCAGCCAAGATAGCCAGGGTGGAACTGAAGCTTTCTTT. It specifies CASSQDSQGGTEAFF.

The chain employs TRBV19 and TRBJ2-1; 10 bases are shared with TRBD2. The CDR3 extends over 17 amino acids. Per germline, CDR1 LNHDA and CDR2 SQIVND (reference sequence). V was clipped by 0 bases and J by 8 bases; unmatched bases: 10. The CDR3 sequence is CASSIDFTSGERYEQFF. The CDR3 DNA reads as TGTGCCAGTAGTATAGACTTTACTAGCGGGGAAAGATATGAGCAGTTCTTC.

DNA for the CDR3: TGTGCCAGCAGTTTTTCGGGGACAGGGCGCACAGATACGCAGTATTTT. It specifies CASSFSGTGRTDTQYF. The rearrangement uses TRBV28 and TRBJ2-3; 9 positions agree with TRBD1. The V gene end was trimmed by 3 bases and the J gene end by 1 base; junction bases not matched to a gene: 5. The germline CDR1 and CDR2 sequences are MDHEN and SYDVKM. This CDR3 contains 16 residues.

CDR3 bases: TGTGCCAGCAGCCCCAGACTAGCGGGAACCGGCACAGATACGCAGTATTTT. The encoded protein is CASSPRLAGTGTDTQYF. This chain connects TRBV28 to TRBJ2-3; the match to TRBD2 covers 11 bases. V was clipped by 6 bases and J by 1 base; unmatched bases: 9. Germline V gives CDR1 MDHEN, CDR2 SYDVKM. This CDR3 spans 17 amino acids.

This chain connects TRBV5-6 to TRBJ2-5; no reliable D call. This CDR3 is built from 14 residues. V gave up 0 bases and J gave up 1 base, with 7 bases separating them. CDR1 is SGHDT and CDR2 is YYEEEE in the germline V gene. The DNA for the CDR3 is TGTGCCAGCAGCTTGGCCTCCGGCCAAGAGACCCAGTACTTC. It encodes CASSLASGQETQYF.

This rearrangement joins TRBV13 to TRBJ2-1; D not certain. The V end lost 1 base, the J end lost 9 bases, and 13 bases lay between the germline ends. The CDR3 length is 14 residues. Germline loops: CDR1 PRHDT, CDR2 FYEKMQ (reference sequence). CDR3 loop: CASSLATSTGEQFF. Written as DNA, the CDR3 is TGTGCCAGCAGCTTAGCTACAAGTACGGGTGAGCAGTTCTTC.

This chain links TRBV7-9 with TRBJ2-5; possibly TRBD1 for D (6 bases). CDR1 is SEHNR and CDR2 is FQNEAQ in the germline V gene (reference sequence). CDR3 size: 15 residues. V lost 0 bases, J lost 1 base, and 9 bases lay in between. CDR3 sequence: CASSLAQGFQETQYF. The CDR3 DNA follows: TGTGCCAGCAGCTTAGCGCAGGGGTTCCAAGAGACCCAGTACTTC. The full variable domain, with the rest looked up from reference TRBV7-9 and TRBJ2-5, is DTGVSQNPRHKITKRGQNVTFRCDPISEHNRLYWYRQTLGQGPEFLTYFQNEAQLEKSRLLSDRFSAERPKGSFSTLEIQRTEQGDSAMYLCASSLAQGFQETQYFGPGTRLLVL.

Here the CDR3 reads CASSLGGRLAGVSYNEQFF. As DNA, the CDR3 is TGTGCCAGCAGTTTAGGGGGGAGACTAGCGGGAGTTTCCTACAATGAGCAGTTCTTC. This sequence joins TRBV27 and TRBJ2-1; 12 bases are shared with TRBD2. The CDR3 loop spans 19 amino acids. Germline V gene data show CDR1 as MNHEY and CDR2 as SMNVEV (reference sequence). The junction had 9 bases not matched to a gene; V was cut back by 2 bases and J by 1 base.

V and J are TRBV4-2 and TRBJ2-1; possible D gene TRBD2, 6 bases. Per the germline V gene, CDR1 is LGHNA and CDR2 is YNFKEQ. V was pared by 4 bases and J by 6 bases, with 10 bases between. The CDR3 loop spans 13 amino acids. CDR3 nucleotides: TGTGCCAGCAGCCTGACCGGGGGCAATGAGCAGTTCTTC. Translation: CASSLTGGNEQFF.

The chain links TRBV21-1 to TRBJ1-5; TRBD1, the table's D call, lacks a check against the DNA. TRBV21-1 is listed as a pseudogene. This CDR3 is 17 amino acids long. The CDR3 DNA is TGTGCCAGCAGCAAAGGCAAGAGAACAGTAGGCAATCAGCCCCAGCATTTT. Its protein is CASSKGKRTVGNQPQHF.

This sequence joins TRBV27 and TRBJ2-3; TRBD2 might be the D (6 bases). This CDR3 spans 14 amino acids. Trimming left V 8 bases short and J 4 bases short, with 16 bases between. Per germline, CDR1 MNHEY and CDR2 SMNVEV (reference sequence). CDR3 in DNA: TGTGCCAGCTCGGGTTCGGGAGTGGCAGATACGCAGTATTTT. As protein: CASSGSGVADTQYF.